What follows are 22 T cell receptor beta chains derived from one specimen sequenced in a study of T cell repertoires in cytomegalovirus infection. TCRdb fed the reads into MiXCR, producing one record per CDR3 protein. The sample holds 100,000 to 150,000 distinct CDR3 sequences, roughly 9% seen once. The sample taken for sequencing was PBMCs. The receptors derive from a human donor in good health (CMV status not recorded). Some clones in this sample may be carry-over from other donors' samples.

This clonotype came up many times. J is TRBJ1-3 and V is TRBV5-1; D unclear. CDR1 and CDR2 from the germline V gene are SGHRS and YFSETQ. CDR3 length: 16 amino acids. Trimming shortened V by 0 bases and J by 4 bases, and 14 bases separated the two germline ends. CDR3 in amino acids: CASSLAGWRYGNTIYF. Here the CDR3 DNA reads TGCGCCAGCAGCTTGGCGGGTTGGAGGTACGGAAACACCATATATTTT. The full variable domain, its missing parts supplied by reference TRBV5-1 and TRBJ1-3, is KAGVTQTPRYLIKTRGQQVTLSCSPISGHRSVSWYQQTPGQGLQFLFEYFSETQRNKGNFPGRFSGRQFSNSRSEMNVSTLELGDSALYLCASSLAGWRYGNTIYFGEGSWLTVV.

This clonotype appeared many times. The genes are TRBV28 and TRBJ1-2; the D is unclear. The CDR3 is 11 amino acids. Trimming removed 5 bases from V and 8 bases from J, with 9 bases in between. The germline V gene has CDR1 MDHEN and CDR2 SYDVKM. The CDR3 sequence: CASSLDQGYTF. CDR3 in DNA: TGTGCCAGCAGTCTTGACCAAGGCTACACCTTC.

This clonotype occurred a few times. The V and J genes are TRBV19 and TRBJ2-1; no reliable D call. Per germline, CDR1 LNHDA and CDR2 SQIVND (reference sequence). This CDR3 spans 15 amino acids. The V gene lost 3 bases and the J gene lost 2 bases, with 11 bases spanning the gap. CDR3 loop: CASSILNAAYNEQFF. The CDR3 coding sequence is TGTGCCAGTAGTATTTTGAACGCAGCCTACAATGAGCAGTTCTTC.

This clonotype occurred once. Possible read error: a much larger clone is one base away. The chain carries TRBV7-6 and TRBJ2-7, with D possibly matching TRBD2 (6 bases). The DNA end is more similar to TRBJ2-1, so the J call may be wrong. The CDR3 is made up of 14 amino acids. The V gene's germline CDR1 is SGHVS and CDR2 FNYEAQ. CDR3 nucleotides: TGTGCCAGCAGCCCGGCCGGGAGCTCCTACGAGCAGTTCTTC. This translates into CASSPAGSSYEQFF.

The chain couples TRBV20-1 to TRBJ2-1, with 8 bases fitting TRBD2. The germline V gene has CDR1 DFQATT and CDR2 SNEGSKA (reference sequence). The J segment lost 7 bases and the V segment lost 3 bases, leaving 5 bases of the junction unmatched. The CDR3 covers 13 residues. CDR3 sequence: CSASGGALNEQFF. CDR3 DNA: TGCAGTGCTAGCGGGGGGGCCTTAAATGAGCAGTTCTTC.

This clonotype was detected only a few times. V is TRBV5-1 and J is TRBJ1-2; 10 nucleotides match TRBD1. The germline CDR1 and CDR2 sequences are SGHRS and YFSETQ. Germline trimming cut 3 bases from V and 6 bases from J; bases unmatched to any gene: 2. The CDR3 extends over 13 amino acids. The CDR3: CASSSGQGDGYTF. As DNA, the CDR3 is TGCGCCAGCAGCTCCGGACAGGGGGATGGCTACACCTTC.

Points on this clonotype: This may arise from a read error, as a much more abundant clone is one base away. The V gene is TRBV2, the J gene TRBJ1-4, with D maybe TRBD1 (5 bases). CDR3 length: 15 amino acids. The ends were cut back, 4 bases at V and 8 bases at J, with 17 bases in the middle. The germline V gene has CDR1 SNHLY and CDR2 FYNNEI. The CDR3 nucleotides are TGTGCCAGCAGTGGTGGAGGGGTGCAGATCGAAAAACTGTTTTTT. It yields the protein CASSGGGVQIEKLFF.

With regard to this clonotype: Sequence at one end of the junction differs from germline and may be a read error. The chain carries TRBV19 and TRBJ2-2; tentatively, D is TRBD2 (5 bases). There are 13 residues in the CDR3. CDR1 LNHDA and CDR2 SQIVND come from the germline V gene (reference sequence). The CDR3 DNA is TGTGCCAGTACCCCCCGAGGCACCGGGGAGCTGCTTTTT. Translated, it gives CASTPRGTGELLF. Looking up the rest from reference TRBV19 and TRBJ2-2 gives the full variable domain: DGGITQSPKYLFRKEGQNVTLSCEQNLNHDAMYWYRQDPGQGLRLIYYSQIVNDFQKGDIAEGYSVSREKKESFPLTVTSAQKNPTAFYLCASTPRGTGELLFGEGSRLTVL.

With respect to this clonotype: This may be a read error: a much more frequent sequence differs by one nucleotide. The rearrangement uses TRBV29-1 and TRBJ2-1; no definite D call. Looked up from germline, CDR1 is SQVTM and CDR2 is ANQGSEA. The length of the CDR3 is 11 residues. The CDR3 reads CSVTNYNEQLF. CDR3 DNA sequence: TGCAGCGTGACCAACTACAATGAGCAGTTATTC.

This clonotype came up many times. The CDR3 DNA follows: TGTGCCAGCAGTTTATCCCTTGCGGGTGACGATACGCAGTATTTT. It codes for CASSLSLAGDDTQYF. This chain links TRBV12-3 or TRBV12-4 with TRBJ2-3; TRBD2 is a possible D gene (5 bases). The CDR3 is made up of 15 amino acids. The germline V and J ends were trimmed by 2 bases and 6 bases, with 15 bases remaining between them.

This clonotype was counted at least ten times. The chain links TRBV20-1 to TRBJ1-2; D remains ambiguous. The germline V gene encodes CDR1 DFQATT and CDR2 SNEGSKA (reference sequence). CDR3 length equals 15 residues. Deletions cut 0 bases from V and 2 bases from J, with 13 bases between. The CDR3 DNA is TGCAGTGCTAGAGAGGGAGGTGGCATAAACTATGGCTACACCTTC. Protein product: CSAREGGGINYGYTF.

This clonotype was recorded many times. The DNA for the CDR3 is TGTGCCAGCATCGGGGTGAACACTGAAGCTTTCTTT. Translated: CASIGVNTEAFF. The V gene is TRBV28, the J gene TRBJ1-1; D is unclear. The CDR3 runs to 12 residues. Germline V gives CDR1 MDHEN, CDR2 SYDVKM. V dropped 7 bases and J dropped 0 bases, with 6 bases sitting between them.

This clonotype was seen ten or more times. V and J are TRBV7-2 and TRBJ1-5; 7 nucleotides agree with TRBD1. CDR1 SGHTA and CDR2 FQGNSA come from the germline V gene. The CDR3 spans 15 residues. Trimming cost V 1 base and J 2 bases; bases outside gene matches: 2. As DNA, the CDR3 is TGTGCCAGCAGCTTAGATACAGGGGGCAATCAGCCCCAGCATTTT. As protein: CASSLDTGGNQPQHF.

The table lists this clonotype with many counts. This chain joins TRBV7-8 and TRBJ1-3; D gene ambiguous. Trimming cost V 4 bases and J 0 bases, with 7 bases left between them. Germline V CDR1 and CDR2: SGHVS, FQNEAQ. The CDR3 has 14 residues. CDR3 DNA sequence: TGTGCCAGCAGCTACGGGAGCTCTGGAAACACCATATATTTT. It specifies CASSYGSSGNTIYF.

This clonotype occurred many times. The J gene is TRBJ2-7, the V gene TRBV7-8, with D possibly TRBD1 on 5 matching bases. The germline V and J ends were trimmed by 5 bases and 4 bases, with 12 bases remaining between them. This CDR3 is 13 amino acids long. Per germline, CDR1 SGHVS and CDR2 FQNEAQ. CDR3: CASSQKGLYEQYF. For the CDR3, the DNA is TGTGCCAGCAGCCAGAAGGGGCTGTACGAGCAGTACTTC. The complete variable domain, with remaining parts taken from reference TRBV7-8 and TRBJ2-7, reads GAGVSQSPRYKVAKRGQDVALRCDPISGHVSLFWYQQALGQGPEFLTYFQNEAQLDKSGLPSDRFFAERPEGSVSTLKIQRTQQEDSAVYLCASSQKGLYEQYFGPGTRLTVT.

This clonotype was detected ten times or more. The chain joins TRBV25-1 to TRBJ1-2; TRBD1 aligns across 7 bases. Per germline, CDR1 MGHDK and CDR2 SYGVNS. V shed 1 base, J shed 4 bases, and the junction held 9 bases outside the gene matches. The CDR3 sequence is 16 residues long. CDR3 sequence: CASSEFGDRVLYGYTF. Written as DNA, the CDR3 is TGTGCCAGCAGTGAATTCGGCGACAGGGTTCTCTATGGCTACACCTTC.

The sample holds many counts of this clonotype. The chain combines TRBV29-1 with TRBJ1-6; D perhaps matches TRBD1 (5 bases). Germline assignment: CDR1 SQVTM and CDR2 ANQGSEA. Trimming stripped 8 bases from V and 0 bases from J, with 8 bases between. The CDR3 has 13 amino acids. This CDR3 is CSLGVSYNSPLHF. The CDR3 region has the DNA TGCAGCTTGGGGGTCTCCTATAATTCACCCCTCCACTTT.

This clonotype was recorded many times. The V gene is TRBV7-9, the J gene TRBJ1-1, with no clear D. V gave up 11 bases and J gave up 0 bases, with 13 bases separating them. The CDR3 is made up of 13 amino acids. Germline CDR1 and CDR2: SEHNR and FQNEAQ (reference sequence). The CDR3 sequence is CALRAVMNTEAFF. The CDR3 DNA reads as TGTGCCCTCCGGGCAGTTATGAACACTGAAGCTTTCTTT. Looking up the rest from reference TRBV7-9 and TRBJ1-1 gives the full variable domain: DTGVSQNPRHKITKRGQNVTFRCDPISEHNRLYWYRQTLGQGPEFLTYFQNEAQLEKSRLLSDRFSAERPKGSFSTLEIQRTEQGDSAMYLCALRAVMNTEAFFGQGTRLTVV.

The sample holds many counts of this clonotype. The J gene is TRBJ2-3, the V gene TRBV6-6; TRBD2 matches at 8 bases. V shed 0 bases, J shed 2 bases, and the junction held 10 bases outside the gene matches. This CDR3 has 18 residues. From germline, CDR1 is MNHNY and CDR2 SVGAGI (reference sequence). The CDR3 here is CASSYSRLAGGYTDTQYF. The CDR3 bases are TGTGCCAGCAGTTACTCCAGACTCGCGGGGGGCTACACAGATACGCAGTATTTT.

This clonotype showed up many times. The V and J genes are TRBV28 and TRBJ1-2; no clear D. Trimming stripped 3 bases from V and 8 bases from J, with 10 bases between. The V gene's germline CDR1 is MDHEN and CDR2 SYDVKM. This CDR3 region has 12 residues. For the CDR3, the DNA is TGTGCCAGCAGTTTTCTCCAGTTCGGCTACACCTTC. Translating gives CASSFLQFGYTF.

This clonotype has more than one count but fewer than ten. The chain links TRBV5-1 to TRBJ1-3; D gene uncertain. V was shortened by 0 bases and J by 0 bases, with 13 bases between the two germline ends. Per the germline V gene, CDR1 is SGHRS and CDR2 is YFSETQ. The CDR3 contains 17 residues. The CDR3 is CASSLGSTTISGNTIYF. CDR3 nucleotides: TGCGCCAGCAGCTTGGGGTCGACTACTATCTCTGGAAACACCATATATTTT. The variable domain in full, with the rest retrieved from reference TRBV5-1 and TRBJ1-3, is KAGVTQTPRYLIKTRGQQVTLSCSPISGHRSVSWYQQTPGQGLQFLFEYFSETQRNKGNFPGRFSGRQFSNSRSEMNVSTLELGDSALYLCASSLGSTTISGNTIYFGEGSWLTVV.

V usage is TRBV20-1 and J usage is TRBJ2-7, with D possibly matching TRBD1 (6 bases). CDR1 is DFQATT, CDR2 SNEGSKA, per germline (reference sequence). Trimming removed 4 bases from V and 3 bases from J, with 10 bases in between. The CDR3 runs to 12 residues. CDR3 in amino acids: CSAKGVLYEQYF. The CDR3 DNA follows: TGCAGTGCTAAGGGGGTCCTCTACGAGCAGTACTTC.